The 27 T cell receptor beta chains given below trace back to one sample, sequenced in a study of human T cells and chemical hapten exposure. TCRdb ran MiXCR on the RACE reads and lists one entry per CDR3 protein. The sample has tens of thousands of distinct CDR3 sequences; 10% are singletons. The time point is: patch test 2, 6 weeks after DPC sensitization. The sample's treatment: therapeutic diphenylcyclopropenone sensitization with weekly scalp DPC. The sequences come from whole blood, collected in connection with sensitization to the hapten diphenylcyclopropenone (DPC). These receptors all come from a woman in her forties or fifties with alopecia areata. Some clones in this sample may be carry-over from other donors' samples.

V usage is TRBV18 and J usage is TRBJ2-5, with unresolved D. The CDR3 is made up of 15 amino acids. V lost 1 base, J lost 1 base, and 10 bases lay in between. CDR1 KGHSH and CDR2 LQKENI come from the germline V gene. The CDR3 protein is CASSPQKGAQETQYF. The CDR3 bases are TGTGCCAGCTCACCACAAAAGGGTGCCCAAGAGACCCAGTACTTC.

V usage is TRBV7-2 and J usage is TRBJ1-2; TRBD1 might be the D (5 bases). Germline CDR1 and CDR2: SGHTA and FQGNSA. This CDR3 has 16 residues. V was clipped by 6 bases and J by 0 bases, with 17 bases between them. The CDR3 here is CASSPGFGGTNYGYTF. As DNA, the CDR3 is TGTGCCAGCAGTCCCGGTTTCGGGGGGACTAACTATGGCTACACCTTC.

The chain links TRBV7-2 to TRBJ2-7; no clear D. Germline CDR1 and CDR2: SGHTA and FQGNSA. V dropped 1 base and J dropped 3 bases, with 7 bases sitting between them. The CDR3 extends over 13 amino acids. The DNA of the CDR3 is TGTGCCAGCAGCTTAGGGCTTGACTACGAGCAGTACTTC. Translated, it gives CASSLGLDYEQYF.

This clonotype came up many times. The chain uses TRBV29-1 and TRBJ1-2; D remains ambiguous. The CDR3 spans 11 residues. Germline V lookup: CDR1 SQVTM, CDR2 ANQGSEA. V shed 5 bases and J shed 2 bases, with 6 bases lying between them. The CDR3 region has the DNA TGCAGCGTTACCCAGAACTATGGCTACACCTTC. It codes for CSVTQNYGYTF.

This clonotype was seen only a few times. J is TRBJ2-2 and V is TRBV7-2; tentative D call: TRBD2 (6 bases). The CDR3 has 16 amino acids. Trimming took 5 bases from V and 1 from J, leaving 14 bases between them. Germline values: CDR1 SGHTA, CDR2 FQGNSA. The DNA of the CDR3 is TGTGCCAGCAGCCCGACCCGGCGGGAGAACACCGGGGAGCTGTTTTTT. It codes for CASSPTRRENTGELFF.

This clonotype was detected ten times or more. V gene TRBV20-1 combines with J gene TRBJ2-5; 9 nucleotides align to TRBD2. Germline V gene lookup returns CDR1 DFQATT and CDR2 SNEGSKA (reference sequence). CDR3 length equals 17 residues. V dropped 5 bases and J dropped 4; count of bases not matched to a gene: 17. The CDR3 sequence: CSASPFEPGLAGETQYF. CDR3 nucleotide sequence: TGCAGTGCTTCACCCTTTGAGCCGGGACTAGCAGGAGAGACCCAGTACTTC.

This clonotype has only a few counts. The CDR3 region has the DNA TGTGCCAGCAGCAAGTACGGGACTAGCGGGAACTACGAGCAGTACTTC. It codes for CASSKYGTSGNYEQYF. The chain recombines TRBV7-6 with TRBJ2-7; 13 bases match TRBD2. CDR1 and CDR2 (germline): SGHVS, FNYEAQ. The trim removed 5 bases at V and 3 bases at J, leaving 7 bases unmatched. The CDR3 covers 16 residues.

This clonotype was recorded many times. The chain links TRBV28 to TRBJ1-3; D possibly corresponds to TRBD1 (5 bases). CDR3 length: 15 amino acids. The V gene lost 5 bases and the J gene lost 2 bases, with 13 bases spanning the gap. Germline lookup yields CDR1 MDHEN and CDR2 SYDVKM. In DNA form, the CDR3 reads TGTGCCAGCAGTCCGATAGCGGGGGCTGGAAACACCATATATTTT. Protein sequence: CASSPIAGAGNTIYF.

This clonotype was detected many times. The V and J genes are TRBV28 and TRBJ2-1; 10 positions agree with TRBD2. The CDR3 spans 18 residues. Germline CDR1 is MDHEN and CDR2 is SYDVKM. Germline trimming cut 1 base from V and 4 bases from J; bases unmatched to any gene: 10. This chain's CDR3 is CASSLSSSGRVWYNEQFF. CDR3 coding DNA: TGTGCCAGCAGTTTATCTTCTAGCGGGAGAGTCTGGTACAATGAGCAGTTCTTC.

This chain joins TRBV10-3 and TRBJ2-2; D is undetermined. CDR1 and CDR2 from the germline V gene are ENHRY and SYGVKD. Between the trimmed V and J ends, which lost 4 bases and 1 base, there was a span of 10 bases. This CDR3 region has 15 residues. CDR3 protein: CAISVGLENTGELFF. The CDR3 DNA reads as TGTGCCATCAGTGTCGGTCTAGAGAACACCGGGGAGCTGTTTTTT.

This clonotype was seen many times. The V gene is TRBV7-2, the J gene TRBJ2-3; TRBD2 matches 9 bases. Germline CDR1 is SGHTA and CDR2 is FQGNSA. The CDR3 spans 15 residues. V trimming: 2 bases; J trimming: 3 bases; junction bases outside the gene matches: 3. CDR3 DNA: TGTGCCAGCAGCTTAATAGCGGGAGTAACAGATACGCAGTATTTT. Translated, it gives CASSLIAGVTDTQYF. Together with reference TRBV7-2 and TRBJ2-3, the CDR3 gives the full variable domain: GAGVSQSPSNKVTEKGKDVELRCDPISGHTALYWYRQSLGQGLEFLIYFQGNSAPDKSGLPSDRFSAERTGGSVSTLTIQRTQQEDSAVYLCASSLIAGVTDTQYFGPGTRLTVL.

Ten or more counts support this clonotype. The chain employs TRBV6-2 or TRBV6-3 and TRBJ2-7, with 7 bases fitting TRBD1. V lost 0 bases to trimming and J lost 4 bases; unmatched junction nucleotides: 9. The germline V gene has CDR1 MNHEY and CDR2 SVGEGT. The CDR3 has 16 residues. CDR3 coding DNA: TGTGCCAGCAGTTACTCCTTACAGGGGCAACGGTACGAGCAGTACTTC. Its protein is CASSYSLQGQRYEQYF.

This clonotype was seen many times. The rearrangement links TRBV6-6 to TRBJ2-7, with TRBD1 matching 8 bases. Germline CDR1 is MNHNY and CDR2 is SVGAGI (reference sequence). The CDR3 is made up of 14 amino acids. V lost 7 bases and J lost 4; bases outside the gene matches: 9. CDR3 sequence: CASTDSRGPYEQYF. In DNA form, the CDR3 reads TGTGCCAGCACTGACAGCAGGGGGCCGTACGAGCAGTACTTC.

In its sample, this clonotype was seen a few times. This chain joins TRBV28 and TRBJ2-3; D is unresolved. Trimming pared 6 bases from V and 6 bases from J, leaving 7 bases between. The germline V gene has CDR1 MDHEN and CDR2 SYDVKM. The CDR3 is made up of 11 amino acids. CDR3 DNA sequence: TGTGCCAGCAGCAGAGAGGATACGCAGTATTTT. Translating gives CASSREDTQYF.

The V and J genes are TRBV29-1 and TRBJ2-5; weak D call: TRBD2 (6 bases). Germline V gene lookup returns CDR1 SQVTM and CDR2 ANQGSEA. This CDR3 has 11 residues. Trimming shortened V by 8 bases and J by 4 bases, and 11 bases separated the two germline ends. CDR3 amino acids: CSPFGGETQYF. CDR3 coding DNA: TGCAGCCCCTTCGGGGGAGAGACCCAGTACTTC. Supplemented by reference TRBV29-1 and TRBJ2-5, the full variable domain reads SAVISQKPSRDICQRGTSLTIQCQVDSQVTMMFWYRQQPGQSLTLIATANQGSEATYESGFVIDKFPISRPNLTFSTLTVSNMSPEDSSIYLCSPFGGETQYFGPGTRLLVL.

This clonotype was seen repeatedly, ten times or more. The rearrangement links TRBV20-1 to TRBJ2-2; 10 bases line up with TRBD1. The CDR3 has 14 amino acids. V shed 5 bases and J 3 bases; nucleotides not matched to a gene: 3. CDR1 is DFQATT, CDR2 SNEGSKA, per germline (reference sequence). Here the CDR3 DNA reads TGCAGTGCTCCCGGGACAGGGGACACCGGGGAGCTGTTTTTT. It translates to CSAPGTGDTGELFF.

As to this clonotype: This could be a read error, since a much larger clone is one nucleotide away. The genes are TRBV29-1 and TRBJ2-4; D is undetermined. V lost 3 bases to trimming and J lost 7 bases, with 13 bases between them. Per germline, CDR1 SQVTM and CDR2 ANQGSEA. This CDR3 contains 13 residues. CDR3 region: CSVDYVKDNIQYF. CDR3 DNA: TGCAGCGTTGACTATGTTAAGGACAACATTCAGTACTTC.

In its sample, this clonotype was seen many times. This chain joins TRBV20-1 and TRBJ1-2, with 7 bases identical to TRBD1. The CDR3 extends over 13 amino acids. The germline gives CDR1 DFQATT, CDR2 SNEGSKA (reference sequence). The ends lost 0 bases at V and 4 bases at J; junction bases unmatched: 2. CDR3 coding DNA: TGCAGTGCTAGAGAAGGGACAGCCTATGGCTACACCTTC. Translation gives CSAREGTAYGYTF.

This clonotype occurred a few times. The chain employs TRBV7-9 and TRBJ1-1, with 8 bases that match TRBD1. The CDR3 runs 14 residues. Germline loops: CDR1 SEHNR, CDR2 FQNEAQ (reference sequence). The V segment lost 6 bases and the J segment 0 bases; nucleotides outside the gene matches: 3. The DNA of the CDR3 is TGTGCCAGCAGGGGGACAGGCATGAACACTGAAGCTTTCTTT. This gives the protein CASRGTGMNTEAFF.

The CDR3 DNA reads TGCAGTGCAACCGGGACTAGCGAACCGAGGACCGGGGAGCTGTTTTTT. Translating it yields CSATGTSEPRTGELFF. The V and J genes are TRBV20-1 and TRBJ2-2; TRBD2 matches at 10 bases. The length of the CDR3 is 16 residues. V was clipped by 6 bases and J by 5 bases; unmatched bases: 12. The germline V gene encodes CDR1 DFQATT and CDR2 SNEGSKA (reference sequence).

Notes on this clonotype: A much larger clonotype is one base distant, so this may be a read error. J is TRBJ1-3 and V is TRBV5-4, with a possible D match to TRBD1 (5 bases). The length of the CDR3 is 14 residues. Germline CDR1 SGHNT, CDR2 YYREEE (reference sequence). The CDR3 DNA is TGTGCCAGCAGCCGAGACAGCTCTGGAAACACCACATATTTT. Protein: CASSRDSSGNTTYF.

The rearrangement uses TRBV25-1 and TRBJ2-7; no reliable D call. Germline loops: CDR1 MGHDK, CDR2 SYGVNS. This CDR3 is 11 amino acids long. The V end lost 7 bases, the J end lost 5 bases, and 9 bases lay between the germline ends. CDR3 protein: CASTQGDEQYF. CDR3 DNA: TGTGCCAGCACCCAAGGTGACGAGCAGTACTTC.

This clonotype was seen repeatedly, ten times or more. The V call is TRBV18, the J call TRBJ1-4; D not certain. V lost 3 bases and J lost 0, with 8 bases in between. The CDR3 has 15 residues. The germline V gene encodes CDR1 KGHSH and CDR2 LQKENI. CDR3 region: CASSPREATNEKLFF. As DNA, the CDR3 is TGTGCCAGCTCACCCCGGGAGGCAACTAATGAAAAACTGTTTTTT.

The rearrangement uses TRBV28 and TRBJ1-6; D is undetermined. V was shortened by 4 bases and J by 10 bases, with 11 bases between the two germline ends. The CDR3 extends over 13 amino acids. The germline V gene encodes CDR1 MDHEN and CDR2 SYDVKM. CDR3 DNA: TGTGCCAGCAGTTCGGTTTTGAGGTCACCCCTCCACTTT. Protein: CASSSVLRSPLHF. The whole variable domain, remainder taken from reference TRBV28 and TRBJ1-6, is DVKVTQSSRYLVKRTGEKVFLECVQDMDHENMFWYRQDPGLGLRLIYFSYDVKMKEKGDIPEGYSVSREKKERFSLILESASTNQTSMYLCASSSVLRSPLHFGNGTRLTVT.

The chain uses TRBV6-1 and TRBJ2-1, with TRBD2 matching over 8 bases. CDR1 MNHNS and CDR2 SASEGT come from the germline V gene. This CDR3 spans 16 amino acids. The ends lost 4 bases at V and 0 bases at J; junction bases unmatched: 5. The CDR3 loop reads CASSGLARFSYNEQFF. CDR3 nucleotide sequence: TGTGCCAGCAGTGGACTAGCGAGATTCTCCTACAATGAGCAGTTCTTC.

In its sample, this clonotype was seen many times. This chain connects TRBV30 to TRBJ2-3; perhaps TRBD1 as D (5 bases). Germline V gives CDR1 GTSNPN, CDR2 SVGIG (reference sequence). CDR3 length: 13 amino acids. In DNA, the CDR3 is TGTGCTAGACAGACCTCTAGCACAGATACGCAGTATTTT. It translates to CARQTSSTDTQYF.

Ten or more counts support this clonotype. The chain uses TRBV7-8 and TRBJ1-6; no firm D call. V was pared by 5 bases and J by 7 bases, with 12 bases between. This CDR3 region has 14 residues. The germline gives CDR1 SGHVS, CDR2 FQNEAQ. For the CDR3, the DNA is TGTGCCAGCAGCGGAGTACCGGGGAATTCACCCCTCCACTTT. It specifies CASSGVPGNSPLHF. The full variable domain, its missing parts supplied by reference TRBV7-8 and TRBJ1-6, is GAGVSQSPRYKVAKRGQDVALRCDPISGHVSLFWYQQALGQGPEFLTYFQNEAQLDKSGLPSDRFFAERPEGSVSTLKIQRTQQEDSAVYLCASSGVPGNSPLHFGNGTRLTVT.